The 31 T cell receptor beta chains in this list originate from one sample, sequenced in a study of neoadjuvant anti-PD-1 for oral cavity cancer (dated by TCRdb to 2020 to 2023). The library was prepared using the immunoSEQ multiplex PCR assay. TCRdb holds this immuneACCESS table with in-frame rearrangements only. Some clones are missing; in checked studies, unresolved V genes explain under half, and the rest has no known cause. The table for this sample lists 65,000 to 70,000 clones; about 86% of them were counted only once. The ten largest clones capture 2.5% to 3% of the sample. What this sample's time point label stands for: after neoadjuvant nivolumab, at surgical resection. The starting material was PBMCs, obtained after nivolumab (anti-PD-1) treatment. These receptor sequences come from a person aged 35-79 years with oral cavity squamous cell carcinoma.

The chain carries TRBV5-1 and TRBJ1-1; D not certain. In germline, CDR1 is SGHRS, CDR2 YFSETQ. The CDR3 is 13 residues long. The V and J ends lost 3 bases and 5 bases respectively, with 11 bases between them. CDR3 in amino acids: CASSYSKGTEAFF. The CDR3 DNA reads TGCGCCAGCAGCTATTCAAAGGGAACTGAAGCTTTCTTT.

This chain connects TRBV6-1 to TRBJ1-2; the D gene is possibly TRBD1 (6 bases). CDR3 length equals 12 residues. V was cut by 5 bases and J by 6 bases, with 10 bases left in between. CDR1 and CDR2 (germline): MNHNS, SASEGT. CDR3 loop: CASSQGFDGYTF. CDR3 sequence (DNA): TGTGCCAGCAGTCAGGGGTTTGATGGCTACACCTTC.

This chain joins TRBV19 and TRBJ1-1; possibly TRBD1 for D (5 bases). Germline-derived CDR1 and CDR2 are LNHDA and SQIVND (reference sequence). V lost 9 bases, J lost 1 base, and 18 bases lay in between. The CDR3 length is 15 residues. This CDR3 reads CASGIGVAKNTEAFF. CDR3 DNA sequence: TGTGCCAGCGGTATAGGGGTGGCAAAGAACACTGAAGCTTTCTTT.

The chain is built from TRBV7-8 and TRBJ2-2; 8 positions agree with TRBD1. Germline V gene data show CDR1 as SGHVS and CDR2 as FQNEAQ. Trimming cost V 5 bases and J 2 bases; bases outside gene matches: 7. This CDR3 comprises 16 residues. CDR3 bases: TGTGCCAGCAGCCCGAGACAGGGGCGAAACACCGGGGAGCTGTTTTTT. It specifies CASSPRQGRNTGELFF.

This clone was seen a handful of times. The V call is TRBV30, the J call TRBJ2-7; TRBD2 aligns across 7 bases. Germline CDR1 is GTSNPN and CDR2 is SVGIG (reference sequence). The CDR3 is made up of 13 amino acids. V lost 3 bases and J lost 6; bases outside the gene matches: 8. CDR3 coding DNA: TGTGCCTGGAGCTCACTTGGGGGGGGCGAGCAGTACTTC. The encoded protein is CAWSSLGGGEQYF.

The DNA of the CDR3 is TGTGCCAGCAGTGCACTACGGACAGACTCCTACGAGCAGTACTTC. This gives the protein CASSALRTDSYEQYF. The rearrangement links TRBV6-1 to TRBJ2-7, with a weak D call TRBD1 (6 bases). Looked up from germline, CDR1 is MNHNS and CDR2 is SASEGT. The V end was cut by 4 bases, the J end by 0 bases, with 13 bases between. The CDR3 spans 15 residues.

The gene calls are TRBV5-6 and TRBJ1-5; a possible D gene is TRBD1 (6 bases). Per the germline V gene, CDR1 is SGHDT and CDR2 is YYEEEE. The CDR3 runs 15 residues. Trimming shortened V by 7 bases and J by 4 bases, and 18 bases separated the two germline ends. This CDR3 is CASPGGGRGNQPQHF. In nucleotides, the CDR3 is TGTGCCAGCCCAGGTGGGGGGCGCGGAAATCAGCCCCAGCATTTT.

The gene calls are TRBV19 and TRBJ1-5, with a possible D match to TRBD1 (6 bases). The germline CDR1 and CDR2 sequences are LNHDA and SQIVND (reference sequence). The CDR3 runs to 13 residues. V was shortened by 7 bases and J by 5 bases, with 12 bases between the two germline ends. The CDR3 is CASTQQGDQPQHF. The CDR3 coding sequence is TGTGCCAGTACGCAACAGGGAGATCAGCCCCAGCATTTT.

This chain connects TRBV4-1 to TRBJ2-2, with D unresolved. Germline CDR1 reads MGHRA; CDR2 reads YSYEKL. Trimming removed 6 bases from V and 0 bases from J, with 14 bases in between. CDR3 length: 16 amino acids. CDR3 sequence: CASSPRAAANTGELFF. The CDR3 DNA follows: TGCGCCAGCAGTCCTAGGGCAGCTGCGAACACCGGGGAGCTGTTTTTT.

The rearrangement joins TRBV2 to TRBJ1-5, with D unclear. The CDR3 covers 14 residues. Trimming took 3 bases from V and 9 from J, leaving 15 bases between them. Germline loops: CDR1 SNHLY, CDR2 FYNNEI. The CDR3 sequence is CASSDQVYSGPQHF. The CDR3 DNA sequence: TGTGCCAGCAGTGACCAGGTTTATTCAGGGCCCCAGCATTTT.

This chain connects TRBV15 to TRBJ2-3; D gene ambiguous. In germline, CDR1 is LNHNV, CDR2 YYDKDF (reference sequence). Deletions cut 4 bases from V and 2 bases from J, with 4 bases between. The CDR3 is made up of 12 amino acids. The CDR3 nucleotides read TGTGCCACCAGCAAATTCACAGATACGCAGTATTTT. Its protein product is CATSKFTDTQYF.

This chain links TRBV7-6 with TRBJ1-3, with D perhaps TRBD1 (6 bases). The CDR3 extends over 15 amino acids. Per the germline V gene, CDR1 is SGHVS and CDR2 is FNYEAQ. Trimming cost V 1 base and J 7 bases, with 14 bases left between them. The CDR3 DNA sequence: TGTGCCAGCAGCTTAGAGGGTCACAGGGTGAACACCATATATTTT. This gives the protein CASSLEGHRVNTIYF.

The V and J genes are TRBV5-8 and TRBJ1-6; 8 nucleotides match TRBD1. This CDR3 contains 17 residues. After removal of 1 base from V and 7 bases from J, the junction contained 10 bases not matched to a gene. Germline-derived CDR1 and CDR2 are SGHTS and YDEGEE. This chain's CDR3 is CASSLWQGAEMNSPLHF. DNA for the CDR3: TGTGCCAGCAGCTTGTGGCAGGGGGCAGAAATGAATTCACCCCTCCACTTT. The complete variable domain, with remaining parts taken from reference TRBV5-8 and TRBJ1-6, reads EAGVTQSPTHLIKTRGQQATLRCSPISGHTSVYWYQQALGLGLQFLLWYDEGEERNRGNFPPRFSGRQFPNYSSELNVNALELEDSALYLCASSLWQGAEMNSPLHFGNGTRLTVT.

A note on this clone: This specimen includes other DNA sequences encoding the same CDR3. V is TRBV30 and J is TRBJ1-2; D is unresolved. Germline-derived CDR1 and CDR2 are GTSNPN and SVGIG (reference sequence). This CDR3 spans 10 amino acids. The V gene lost 3 bases and the J gene lost 7 bases, with 6 bases spanning the gap. CDR3 nucleotides: TGTGCCTGGAGAAAGGGTGGCTACACCTTC. It is translated as CAWRKGGYTF. The whole variable domain, remainder taken from reference TRBV30 and TRBJ1-2, is SQTIHQWPATLVQPVGSPLSLECTVEGTSNPNLYWYRQAAGRGLQLLFYSVGIGQISSEVPQNLSASRPQDRQFILSSKKLLLSDSGFYLCAWRKGGYTFGSGTRLTVV.

This chain joins TRBV9 and TRBJ1-2; D ambiguous. V gave up 0 bases and J gave up 6 bases, with 15 bases separating them. Germline assignment: CDR1 SGDLS and CDR2 YYNGEE. The CDR3 is made up of 15 amino acids. CDR3 sequence: CASSVGQYPHNGYTF. The CDR3 DNA reads TGTGCCAGCAGCGTAGGTCAGTATCCGCACAATGGCTACACCTTC.

The chain is built from TRBV28 and TRBJ1-1; D not certain. CDR3 size: 13 residues. Germline CDR1 MDHEN, CDR2 SYDVKM. The ends were cut back, 7 bases at V and 2 bases at J, with 11 bases in the middle. CDR3 region: CASTPGVNTEAFF. CDR3 DNA sequence: TGTGCCAGCACCCCCGGGGTAAACACTGAAGCTTTCTTT.

V is TRBV11-2 and J is TRBJ1-1; D is unclear. In germline, CDR1 is SGHAT, CDR2 FQNNGV. The CDR3 sequence is 16 residues long. Trimming removed 1 base from V and 2 bases from J, with 14 bases in between. The CDR3 DNA reads TGTGCCAGCAGCTTAGTCCTCCGGACGGGAAACACTGAAGCTTTCTTT. It encodes CASSLVLRTGNTEAFF.

J is TRBJ1-1 and V is TRBV6-6; tentative D call: TRBD1 (5 bases). Trimming shortened V by 5 bases and J by 5 bases, and 6 bases separated the two germline ends. Germline V gene lookup returns CDR1 MNHNY and CDR2 SVGAGI (reference sequence). The CDR3 is 11 residues long. Here the CDR3 reads CASSRGTEAFF. The CDR3 nucleotides are TGTGCCAGCAGTAGGGGAACTGAAGCTTTCTTT.

The chain combines TRBV5-1 with TRBJ1-1; D gene ambiguous. V was clipped by 1 base and J by 0 bases, with 10 bases between them. CDR1 and CDR2 from the germline V gene are SGHRS and YFSETQ. The CDR3 is 15 amino acids. Here the CDR3 DNA reads TGCGCCAGCAGCTTGTTGGCAGCCATGAACACTGAAGCTTTCTTT. Its protein product is CASSLLAAMNTEAFF.

The chain is built from TRBV5-5 and TRBJ2-7; 7 bases agree with TRBD1. Losses at the gene ends were 5 bases for V and 3 bases for J; bases not matched to a gene: 11. The CDR3 is 15 residues long. Germline V gene sequence: CDR1 SGHKS, CDR2 YYEKEE (reference sequence). CDR3 nucleotide sequence: TGTGCCAGCAGGGCTCTTTGGGACAGCAGCTACGAGCAGTACTTC. Translation gives CASRALWDSSYEQYF.

This chain connects TRBV5-4 to TRBJ2-7; 11 nucleotides align to TRBD1. CDR1 and CDR2 from the germline V gene are SGHNT and YYREEE (reference sequence). This CDR3 is 13 amino acids long. Losses at the gene ends were 4 bases for V and 6 bases for J; bases not matched to a gene: 3. CDR3 nucleotides: TGTGCCAGCAGCCCGGACAGGGGGCGCGAGCAGTACTTC. Amino acid sequence: CASSPDRGREQYF.

The chain uses TRBV18 and TRBJ1-5; a possible D gene is TRBD1 (5 bases). Germline loops: CDR1 KGHSH, CDR2 LQKENI. CDR3 length: 14 amino acids. The V and J ends lost 3 bases and 6 bases respectively, with 12 bases between them. The CDR3 sequence is CASSPRAGIQPQHF. The CDR3 DNA is TGTGCCAGCTCACCGCGGGCAGGGATTCAGCCCCAGCATTTT. Supplemented by reference TRBV18 and TRBJ1-5, the full variable domain reads NAGVMQNPRHLVRRRGQEARLRCSPMKGHSHVYWYRQLPEEGLKFMVYLQKENIIDESGMPKERFSAEFPKEGPSILRIQQVVRGDSAAYFCASSPRAGIQPQHFGDGTRLSIL.

J is TRBJ1-1 and V is TRBV18; D is uncertain. Per germline, CDR1 KGHSH and CDR2 LQKENI. The CDR3 has 12 amino acids. Trimming cost V 1 base and J 9 bases, with 9 bases left between them. The CDR3 sequence: CASSPRAFQAFF. CDR3 coding DNA: TGTGCCAGCTCACCACGGGCCTTTCAAGCTTTCTTT.

J is TRBJ2-1 and V is TRBV30; D gene uncertain. The length of the CDR3 is 12 residues. The V end lost 3 bases, the J end lost 8 bases, and 11 bases lay between the germline ends. Germline-derived CDR1 and CDR2 are GTSNPN and SVGIG (reference sequence). The CDR3 spells CAWRFGEHEQFF. In DNA, the CDR3 is TGTGCCTGGAGATTTGGGGAACATGAGCAGTTCTTC.

The chain recombines TRBV7-8 with TRBJ2-7; 7 nucleotides agree with TRBD1. J was trimmed by 0 bases and V by 1 base; bases with no gene match: 3. The CDR3 runs to 15 residues. From germline, CDR1 is SGHVS and CDR2 FQNEAQ. CDR3 protein: CASSLGTGFSYEQYF. The CDR3 DNA sequence: TGTGCCAGCAGCTTAGGGACAGGTTTCTCCTACGAGCAGTACTTC.

The V gene is TRBV7-9, the J gene TRBJ2-3; D might be TRBD1 (5 bases). Trimming stripped 7 bases from V and 3 bases from J, with 17 bases between. This CDR3 region has 15 residues. The germline V gene has CDR1 SEHNR and CDR2 FQNEAQ (reference sequence). CDR3 sequence: CASTSKGQGTDTQYF. CDR3 bases: TGTGCCAGCACCTCGAAGGGGCAGGGAACAGATACGCAGTATTTT.

The J gene is TRBJ2-7, the V gene TRBV30; no reliable D call. This CDR3 contains 15 residues. CDR1 and CDR2 from the germline V gene are GTSNPN and SVGIG (reference sequence). V shed 3 bases and J shed 0 bases, with 15 bases lying between them. CDR3 nucleotide sequence: TGTGCCTGGAGAGGAATCGACACGAGCTCCTACGAGCAGTACTTC. Translating gives CAWRGIDTSSYEQYF. Based on the CDR3 plus reference TRBV30 and TRBJ2-7, the full variable domain is SQTIHQWPATLVQPVGSPLSLECTVEGTSNPNLYWYRQAAGRGLQLLFYSVGIGQISSEVPQNLSASRPQDRQFILSSKKLLLSDSGFYLCAWRGIDTSSYEQYFGPGTRLTVT.

The J gene is TRBJ1-2, the V gene TRBV5-4, with 7 nucleotides matching TRBD1. The V gene end was trimmed by 1 base and the J gene end by 2 bases; junction bases not matched to a gene: 2. This CDR3 region has 14 residues. The germline V gene has CDR1 SGHNT and CDR2 YYREEE (reference sequence). CDR3 coding DNA: TGTGCCAGCAGCTTGATGGGACAGAACTATGGCTACACCTTC. This codes for CASSLMGQNYGYTF.

This chain uses TRBV9 with TRBJ1-4; TRBD1 matches at 10 bases. Germline values: CDR1 SGDLS, CDR2 YYNGEE. There are 14 residues in the CDR3. After removal of 3 bases from V and 7 bases from J, the junction contained 3 bases not matched to a gene. CDR3 coding DNA: TGTGCCAGCAGCGATGGGACAGGGGTTGAAAAACTGTTTTTT. Amino acid sequence: CASSDGTGVEKLFF. Looking up the rest from reference TRBV9 and TRBJ1-4 gives the full variable domain: DSGVTQTPKHLITATGQRVTLRCSPRSGDLSVYWYQQSLDQGLQFLIQYYNGEERAKGNILERFSAQQFPDLHSELNLSSLELGDSALYFCASSDGTGVEKLFFGSGTQLSVL.

CDR3 loop: CASSVRLAGVNEQFF. The CDR3 DNA sequence: TGTGCCAGCAGCGTCCGACTAGCGGGAGTCAATGAGCAGTTCTTC. The chain is built from TRBV7-3 and TRBJ2-1, with 12 nucleotides matching TRBD2. Germline V gene data show CDR1 as SGHTA and CDR2 as FQGTGA. V trimming: 5 bases; J trimming: 6 bases; junction bases outside the gene matches: 5. The CDR3 has 15 amino acids.

This clone has only one observation. V and J are TRBV27 and TRBJ2-3; D is uncertain. Germline CDR1 MNHEY, CDR2 SMNVEV (reference sequence). The V gene lost 6 bases and the J gene lost 4 bases, with 8 bases spanning the gap. The CDR3 is 12 residues long. The CDR3 sequence is CASSLNSDTQYF. In DNA form, the CDR3 reads TGTGCCAGCAGCCTTAATTCAGATACGCAGTATTTT.